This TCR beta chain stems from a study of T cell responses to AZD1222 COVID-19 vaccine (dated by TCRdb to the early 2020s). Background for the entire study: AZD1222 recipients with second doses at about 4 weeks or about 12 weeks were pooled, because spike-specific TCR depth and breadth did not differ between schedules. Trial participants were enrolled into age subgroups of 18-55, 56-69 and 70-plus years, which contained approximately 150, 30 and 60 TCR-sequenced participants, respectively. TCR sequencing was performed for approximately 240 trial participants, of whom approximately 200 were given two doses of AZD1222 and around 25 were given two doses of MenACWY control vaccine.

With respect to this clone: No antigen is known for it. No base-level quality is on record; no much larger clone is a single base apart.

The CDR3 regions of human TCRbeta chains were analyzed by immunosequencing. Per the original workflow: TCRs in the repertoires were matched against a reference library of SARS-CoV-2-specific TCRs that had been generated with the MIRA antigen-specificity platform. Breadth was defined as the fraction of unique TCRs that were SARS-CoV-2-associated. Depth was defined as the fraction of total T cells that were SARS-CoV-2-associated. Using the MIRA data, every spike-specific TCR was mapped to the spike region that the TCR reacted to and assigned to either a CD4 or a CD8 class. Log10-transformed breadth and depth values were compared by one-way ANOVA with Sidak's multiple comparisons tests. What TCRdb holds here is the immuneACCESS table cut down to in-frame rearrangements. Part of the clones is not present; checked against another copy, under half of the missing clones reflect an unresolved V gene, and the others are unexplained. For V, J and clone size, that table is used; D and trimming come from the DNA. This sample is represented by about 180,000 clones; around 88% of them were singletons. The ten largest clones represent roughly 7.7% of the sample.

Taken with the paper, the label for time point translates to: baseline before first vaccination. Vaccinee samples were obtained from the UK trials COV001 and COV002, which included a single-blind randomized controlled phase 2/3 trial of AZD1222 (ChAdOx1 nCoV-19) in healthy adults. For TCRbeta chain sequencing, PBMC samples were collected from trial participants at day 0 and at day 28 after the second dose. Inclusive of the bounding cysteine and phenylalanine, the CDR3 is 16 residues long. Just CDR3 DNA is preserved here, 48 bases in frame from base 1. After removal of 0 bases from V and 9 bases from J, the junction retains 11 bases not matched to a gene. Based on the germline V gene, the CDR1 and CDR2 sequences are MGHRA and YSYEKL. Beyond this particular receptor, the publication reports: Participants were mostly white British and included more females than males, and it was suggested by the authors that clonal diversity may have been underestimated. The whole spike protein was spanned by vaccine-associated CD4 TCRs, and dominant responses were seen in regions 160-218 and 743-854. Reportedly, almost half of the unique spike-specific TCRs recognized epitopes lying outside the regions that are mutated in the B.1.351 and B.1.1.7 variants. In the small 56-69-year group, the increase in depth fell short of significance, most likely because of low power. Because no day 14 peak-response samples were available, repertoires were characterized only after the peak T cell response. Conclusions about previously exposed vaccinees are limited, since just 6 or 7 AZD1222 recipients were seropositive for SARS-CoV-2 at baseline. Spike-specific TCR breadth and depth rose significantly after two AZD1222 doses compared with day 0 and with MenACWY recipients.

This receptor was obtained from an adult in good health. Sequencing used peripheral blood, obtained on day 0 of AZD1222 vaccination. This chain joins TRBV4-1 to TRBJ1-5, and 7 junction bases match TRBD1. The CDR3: CASSQDRDSSLGPQHF. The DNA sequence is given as TGCGCCAGCAGCCAAGATCGGGACAGCAGTTTAGGGCCCCAGCATTTT.